This T cell receptor beta chain stems from a study of CD8 T cells in Susac syndrome. Roughly 0.45 to 1 ug RNA was reverse transcribed with random hexamers. Via MiXCR, TCRdb re-called the immunoSEQ multiplex PCR reads, giving one row per CDR3 protein. The repertoire holds some 47,000 distinct CDR3 sequences, with roughly 92% as singletons. This CDR3 region has 15 residues. V lost 6 bases to trimming and J lost 4 bases; unmatched junction nucleotides: 12. The germline V gene has CDR1 MNHEY and CDR2 SMNVEV (reference sequence). This receptor was taken from a human donor in good health. Input material: CD8+ T cells from PBMCs. This sequence joins TRBV27 and TRBJ2-7; 7 bases map to TRBD1. This chain's CDR3 is CASSLNRGVLYEQYF. Written as DNA, the CDR3 is TGTGCCAGCAGCCTCAACAGGGGTGTACTTTACGAGCAGTACTTC.